The sequence of this T cell receptor beta chain was determined in a study of cytomegalovirus exposure and HLA in healthy donors. A note on this clone: Its target is not known.

Broader study findings: Indistinguishability led to the exclusion of some V segments, TRBV6-2 and TRBV6-3 included. Per a later analysis, HLA-associated TCR beta chains showed more clonal expansion than other, equally common TCR beta chains.

Primers for the PCR totalled 60 Vbeta and 13 Jbeta. Data came from immunoSEQ multiplex PCR; TCRdb stores just in-frame clones and leaves some out. This table has about 150,000 clones, 60% to 85% appearing once. The CDR3 contains 15 residues. Trimming removed 2 bases at V and 3 bases at J, with 14 bases between. Germline lookup yields CDR1 ENHRY and CDR2 SYGVKD. The TCR originated in a woman aged 40 to 55 in good health and CMV-seronegative. The specimen sequenced was PBMCs. V gene TRBV10-3 combines with J gene TRBJ2-7; no clear D gene. The CDR3 DNA follows: TGTGCCATCAGTGAGGGTCTTCGACTCCTCTACGAGCAGTACTTC. Protein sequence: CAISEGLRLLYEQYF.